The 31 T cell receptor beta chains below all came from one sample that was sequenced in a study of T cells of healthy individuals. TCRdb independently ran MiXCR on the 5' RACE reads; one entry per CDR3 protein. This sample has roughly 87,000 distinct CDR3 sequences, with 17% found just once. These receptors were collected from a human donor in good health.

This clonotype has more than one count but fewer than ten. The CDR3 DNA sequence: TGTGCCAGCAGTTACTCGATGGGCCCGGGGCTCTACGAGCAGTACTTC. It specifies CASSYSMGPGLYEQYF. The chain is built from TRBV6-5 and TRBJ2-7, with D perhaps TRBD1 or TRBD2 (5 bases each). The length of the CDR3 is 16 residues. V lost 0 bases, J lost 3 bases, and 15 bases lay in between. CDR1 MNHEY and CDR2 SVGAGI come from the germline V gene.

The rearrangement links TRBV6-5 to TRBJ2-5; TRBD1 is a possible D gene (5 bases). V was shortened by 0 bases and J by 4 bases, with 12 bases between the two germline ends. Germline V gene data show CDR1 as MNHEY and CDR2 as SVGAGI. There are 15 residues in the CDR3. CDR3 bases: TGTGCCAGCAGTTACTCTAGGCAGGGCCCAGAGACCCAGTACTTC. This sequence encodes CASSYSRQGPETQYF.

This clonotype was seen many times. The chain is built from TRBV7-9 and TRBJ2-3; D ambiguous. V was trimmed by 1 base and J by 4 bases, leaving 6 bases between them. Germline CDR1 is SEHNR and CDR2 is FQNEAQ (reference sequence). The CDR3 consists of 13 residues. The CDR3 DNA sequence: TGTGCCAGCAGCTTAGGCCTCCCAGATACGCAGTATTTT. As protein: CASSLGLPDTQYF. Variable domain in full (rest from reference TRBV7-9 and TRBJ2-3): DTGVSQNPRHKITKRGQNVTFRCDPISEHNRLYWYRQTLGQGPEFLTYFQNEAQLEKSRLLSDRFSAERPKGSFSTLEIQRTEQGDSAMYLCASSLGLPDTQYFGPGTRLTVL.

This clonotype was observed a few times. The chain carries TRBV5-1 and TRBJ2-2; 8 bases map to TRBD1. The CDR3 has 16 amino acids. Germline assignment: CDR1 SGHRS and CDR2 YFSETQ. Unmatched junction bases numbered 3, after V lost 0 bases and J lost 2 bases. CDR3 DNA: TGCGCCAGCAGCTTGGTAGGGACAGGCAACACCGGGGAGCTGTTTTTT. It yields the protein CASSLVGTGNTGELFF.

This clonotype has a handful of counts. The gene calls are TRBV27 and TRBJ2-5, with 9 bases lining up with TRBD2. Trimming took 3 bases from V and 7 from J; bases not matched to a gene: 6. Per the germline V gene, CDR1 is MNHEY and CDR2 is SMNVEV (reference sequence). The CDR3 is 14 amino acids. The CDR3 region has the DNA TGTGCCAGCAGTTTTTTAGCGGGAGAGGGGACCCAGTACTTC. This sequence encodes CASSFLAGEGTQYF.

This clonotype was seen ten or more times. The CDR3 protein is CASRFRRDYYNEQFF. CDR3 nucleotides: TGTGCCAGCAGATTTAGGAGGGACTACTACAATGAGCAGTTCTTC. V and J are TRBV5-6 and TRBJ2-1; 7 nucleotides align to TRBD2. The trim removed 5 bases at V and 3 bases at J, leaving 8 bases unmatched. The CDR3 loop spans 15 amino acids. Germline assignment: CDR1 SGHDT and CDR2 YYEEEE.

J is TRBJ2-3 and V is TRBV7-2; D uncertain. The V gene lost 5 bases and the J gene lost 12 bases, with 12 bases spanning the gap. This CDR3 has 11 residues. Germline values: CDR1 SGHTA, CDR2 FQGNSA. CDR3 region: CASSTPTAQYF. The CDR3 DNA follows: TGTGCCAGCAGCACCCCGACGGCCCAGTATTTT.

A few counts support this clonotype. The rearrangement joins TRBV11-2 to TRBJ2-6, with TRBD1 as a possible D gene (6 bases). V lost 3 bases and J lost 1, with 7 bases in between. The CDR3 contains 15 residues. The germline V gene has CDR1 SGHAT and CDR2 FQNNGV. CDR3 amino acids: CASSFGQSGANVLTF. DNA for the CDR3: TGTGCCAGCAGCTTCGGACAGTCTGGGGCCAACGTCCTGACTTTC.

The sample holds a few counts of this clonotype. The chain couples TRBV5-5 to TRBJ2-7, with D uncertain. Germline assignment: CDR1 SGHKS and CDR2 YYEKEE (reference sequence). The CDR3 is made up of 12 amino acids. Trimming left V 2 bases short and J 3 bases short, with 6 bases between. The CDR3 protein is CASSFRSYEQYF. CDR3 sequence (DNA): TGTGCCAGCAGCTTCCGAAGCTACGAGCAGTACTTC.

The V gene is TRBV6-5, the J gene TRBJ1-6, with D unresolved. V was clipped by 0 bases and J by 9 bases, with 15 bases between them. The germline gives CDR1 MNHEY, CDR2 SVGAGI. This CDR3 region has 16 residues. CDR3 nucleotide sequence: TGTGCCAGCAGTTACTCTGGTCTTAGGTCGGGTTCACCCCTCCACTTT. Amino acids: CASSYSGLRSGSPLHF.

This clonotype occurred a few times. J is TRBJ2-7 and V is TRBV10-3; D not resolved. V shed 4 bases and J shed 1 base, with 14 bases lying between them. Germline CDR1 is ENHRY and CDR2 is SYGVKD. CDR3 length: 15 amino acids. The CDR3 bases are TGTGCCATCAGTGGAGTTCTCGGGCAGTCCTACGAGCAGTACTTC. This sequence encodes CAISGVLGQSYEQYF.

This clonotype has only a few counts. The CDR3 reads CASSLGSQAGLEKTQYF. CDR3 nucleotide sequence: TGTGCCAGCAGTTTGGGGTCTCAAGCGGGACTAGAGAAGACCCAGTACTTC. This chain uses TRBV6-5 with TRBJ2-5; 8 bases map to TRBD2. Looked up from germline, CDR1 is MNHEY and CDR2 is SVGAGI. The CDR3 consists of 17 residues. V trimming: 4 bases; J trimming: 6 bases; junction bases outside the gene matches: 16.

In its sample, this clonotype was seen a few times. The V gene is TRBV9, the J gene TRBJ2-3; D remains ambiguous. Trimming stripped 0 bases from V and 4 bases from J, with 6 bases between. CDR1 is SGDLS, CDR2 YYNGEE, per germline. This CDR3 comprises 13 residues. CDR3 protein: CASSVVPPDTQYF. The CDR3 DNA follows: TGTGCCAGCAGCGTAGTTCCTCCAGATACGCAGTATTTT.

The sample holds a few counts of this clonotype. The V and J genes are TRBV20-1 and TRBJ1-2; D may be TRBD1 (5 bases). CDR1 is DFQATT and CDR2 is SNEGSKA in the germline V gene (reference sequence). CDR3 length equals 11 residues. The V gene lost 0 bases and the J gene lost 8 bases, with 7 bases spanning the gap. The CDR3 DNA is TGCAGTGCTAGAGAGGGGCTCGGCTACACCTTC. It yields the protein CSAREGLGYTF.

The chain uses TRBV4-3 and TRBJ2-7; D is undetermined. The CDR3 is 13 residues long. Germline CDR1 reads LGHNA; CDR2 reads YSLEER. V gave up 1 base and J gave up 6 bases, with 10 bases separating them. The CDR3 region has the DNA TGCGCCAGCAGCCAAGCTACCCGAGGCGAGCAGTACTTC. Its protein is CASSQATRGEQYF.

In its sample, this clonotype was seen many times. This chain links TRBV10-3 with TRBJ2-5; D may be TRBD1 or TRBD2 (5 bases each). V lost 6 bases and J lost 3, with 14 bases in between. The germline gives CDR1 ENHRY, CDR2 SYGVKD. This CDR3 is built from 14 residues. CDR3 loop: CAIRASLGEETQYF. DNA of the CDR3: TGTGCCATCAGGGCCTCGCTGGGGGAAGAGACCCAGTACTTC.

The J gene is TRBJ1-4, the V gene TRBV29-1, with D perhaps matching TRBD1 (5 bases). The CDR3 is 13 amino acids. CDR1 and CDR2 (germline): SQVTM, ANQGSEA. With 2 bases removed from V and 8 bases from J, the gap between germline ends came to 12 bases. The CDR3 DNA reads as TGCAGCGTTGAAAAGGGGTCACAGGAAAAACTGTTTTTT. Its protein product is CSVEKGSQEKLFF.

The rearrangement uses TRBV2 and TRBJ1-1; 9 bases are a match to TRBD1. After removal of 5 bases from V and 4 bases from J, the junction contained 8 bases not matched to a gene. Germline V gives CDR1 SNHLY, CDR2 FYNNEI. The CDR3 contains 15 residues. The CDR3 sequence is CASSRQGGLFTEAFF. CDR3 coding DNA: TGTGCCAGCAGTCGACAGGGGGGACTGTTCACTGAAGCTTTCTTT.

This clonotype was detected ten times or more. The chain couples TRBV28 to TRBJ1-5; D call uncertain. CDR3 length equals 16 residues. Germline CDR1 MDHEN, CDR2 SYDVKM. Trimming removed 3 bases from V and 5 bases from J, with 17 bases in between. The CDR3 sequence: CASSFLVGRIDQPQHF. CDR3 nucleotides: TGTGCCAGCAGTTTCCTCGTAGGGAGGATTGATCAGCCCCAGCATTTT.

The chain recombines TRBV4-2 with TRBJ2-7; the D is unclear. With 0 bases removed from V and 3 bases from J, the gap between germline ends came to 15 bases. The V gene's germline CDR1 is LGHNA and CDR2 YNFKEQ. The CDR3 sequence is 16 residues long. CDR3 amino acids: CASSQESGSLHYEQYF. The CDR3 DNA reads as TGTGCCAGCAGCCAAGAATCGGGCAGCCTTCACTACGAGCAGTACTTC.

DNA for the CDR3: TGTGCCAGCAGTTCGCTTCGGCGCGGCCGATATAGCAATCAGCCCCAGCATTTT. Its protein product is CASSSLRRGRYSNQPQHF. The V gene is TRBV28, the J gene TRBJ1-5, with D hard to call. This CDR3 is built from 18 residues. Germline V gives CDR1 MDHEN, CDR2 SYDVKM. V gave up 4 bases and J gave up 0 bases, with 19 bases separating them.

By frequency in the sample, this clonotype is medium-sized. This rearrangement joins TRBV20-1 to TRBJ2-3, with TRBD2 identical over 11 bases. V was pared by 6 bases and J by 1 base, with 9 bases of the junction left unmatched. Germline V lookup: CDR1 DFQATT, CDR2 SNEGSKA (reference sequence). There are 16 residues in the CDR3. The CDR3 nucleotides read TGCAGTGCCACTCAGTTGGGACTAGCGGGCACAGATACGCAGTATTTT. Encoded protein: CSATQLGLAGTDTQYF.

This clonotype came up many times. The rearrangement uses TRBV10-3 and TRBJ1-5, with TRBD1 as a possible D gene (5 bases). V lost 8 bases and J lost 4, with 15 bases in between. The CDR3 loop spans 14 amino acids. In germline, CDR1 is ENHRY, CDR2 SYGVKD. CDR3 DNA sequence: TGTGCCATCCGCGGGGACGGAGGTAATCAGCCCCAGCATTTT. This encodes CAIRGDGGNQPQHF.

This clonotype was picked up a small number of times. The V call is TRBV20-1, the J call TRBJ2-7; D might be TRBD2 (6 bases). In germline, CDR1 is DFQATT, CDR2 SNEGSKA (reference sequence). This CDR3 region has 14 residues. V was cut by 0 bases and J by 3 bases, with 12 bases left in between. CDR3 sequence: CSARDPGGNYEQYF. The CDR3, as DNA: TGCAGTGCTAGAGACCCTGGGGGGAACTACGAGCAGTACTTC.

Turning to this clonotype: Its ends do not fully match the called genes, so a read error is possible. This chain joins TRBV28 and TRBJ2-7, with 12 bases that match TRBD1. CDR1 and CDR2 (germline): MDHEN, SYDVKM. The CDR3 is 15 residues long. In nucleotides, the CDR3 is TGTGCCGGCAGTTTAGGGACAGGGGGCCTCTACGAGCAGTACTTC. It codes for CAGSLGTGGLYEQYF.

This clonotype was observed at least ten times. The chain recombines TRBV29-1 with TRBJ2-5; the D call may be TRBD1 or TRBD2 (5 bases each). V lost 7 bases and J 5 bases, leaving 20 bases between the germline ends. This CDR3 spans 14 amino acids. The germline CDR1 and CDR2 sequences are SQVTM and ANQGSEA. CDR3 in amino acids: CSGSRDSRGETQYF. CDR3 bases: TGCAGCGGCTCCAGGGATAGTCGGGGTGAGACCCAGTACTTC.

The V and J genes are TRBV7-2 and TRBJ2-6, with D possibly TRBD1 on 5 matching bases. V shed 3 bases and J shed 0 bases, with 6 bases lying between them. The germline V gene has CDR1 SGHTA and CDR2 FQGNSA. The CDR3 is 15 residues long. Here the CDR3 reads CASSLTVSGANVLTF. CDR3 coding DNA: TGTGCCAGCAGCTTGACAGTCTCTGGGGCCAACGTCCTGACTTTC.

This clonotype was seen only a few times. The chain employs TRBV28 and TRBJ2-5; no firm D call. V was cut by 5 bases and J by 5 bases, with 9 bases left in between. The CDR3 loop spans 12 amino acids. Germline V lookup: CDR1 MDHEN, CDR2 SYDVKM. The CDR3 DNA follows: TGTGCCAGCAGTACGAGGTTGGAGACCCAGTACTTC. The encoded protein is CASSTRLETQYF.

This clonotype was picked up a small number of times. The chain links TRBV28 to TRBJ2-7, with 7 bases lining up with TRBD2. Germline assignment: CDR1 MDHEN and CDR2 SYDVKM. This CDR3 is 14 amino acids long. V lost 6 bases, J lost 5 bases, and 10 bases stayed unmatched. CDR3 residues: CASSHPGGSDEQYF. In nucleotides, the CDR3 is TGTGCCAGCAGCCACCCGGGGGGTAGCGACGAGCAGTACTTC.

This clonotype was picked up many times. The chain uses TRBV12-3 or TRBV12-4 and TRBJ2-1; D might be TRBD2 (5 bases). The CDR3 has 13 amino acids. V lost 6 bases, J lost 6 bases, and 12 bases lay in between. The CDR3 region is CASRLGPTNEQFF. Here the CDR3 DNA reads TGTGCCAGCAGACTAGGCCCCACCAATGAGCAGTTCTTC.

V and J are TRBV14 and TRBJ1-6; 8 bases fit TRBD1. Germline CDR1 reads SGHDN; CDR2 reads FVKESK. V shed 0 bases, J shed 15 bases, and the junction held 16 bases outside the gene matches. The CDR3 contains 17 residues. CDR3 loop: CASSQENRGTVPGGLHF. CDR3 in DNA: TGTGCCAGCAGCCAAGAGAACAGGGGGACGGTCCCGGGTGGCCTCCACTTT.